Listed below are T cell receptor beta chains from one sample, sequenced in a study of T cell repertoires in cytomegalovirus infection. TCRdb itself ran the reads through MiXCR, one entry per CDR3 protein. The repertoire consists of 500,000 to 600,000 distinct CDR3 sequences, with 15% to 20% occurring once and the leading ten covering under 30%. What was sequenced was CD8+ T cells from PBMCs. These receptors were obtained from a human donor in good health (CMV status not recorded). Some clones in this sample may be carry-over from other donors' samples. CDR3s leave out the opening cysteine and the closing phenylalanine or tryptophan. The D gene is left open where the match is weak.

TRBJ1-5 . TRBV7-9 ASSIGGVNQPQH
TRBJ1-1 TRBD1 TRBV7-9 ASTGARDTEAF
TRBJ2-7 . TRBV28 ASSFLFSREASYEQY
TRBJ2-2 . TRBV12-3/TRBV12-4 ASSKNRLNTGELF
TRBJ1-3 . TRBV27 ASSYDHSGNTIY
TRBJ2-7 TRBD1 TRBV10-3 AISGDRWEQY
TRBJ2-2 TRBD2 TRBV9 ASNEGGGALGELF
TRBJ1-6 TRBD1 TRBV27 ASSPTGLHSPLH
TRBJ2-4 . TRBV12-3/TRBV12-4 ASSLSGPRGNIQY
TRBJ2-7 TRBD1 TRBV6-2/TRBV6-3 ASSTDRITLSYEQY
TRBJ2-5 . TRBV6-4 ASSDSPGTPETQY
TRBJ2-1 TRBD2 TRBV7-8 ASSLRLAGESYNEQF
TRBJ2-7 TRBD1 TRBV20-1 SAREGTAYEQY
TRBJ2-7 . TRBV20-1 SAETGTVSLRAYEQY
TRBJ2-1 TRBD2 TRBV2 ASSGEGSGSSYNEQF
TRBJ2-1 . TRBV7-9 ASSLPTQYLGSYNEQF
TRBJ2-1 . TRBV20-1 SARDLMGTSTPSNSYNEQF
TRBJ1-5 . TRBV4-1 ASSQVPNQPQH
TRBJ2-7 TRBD1 TRBV7-9 ASTPGTGYEQY
TRBJ2-7 . TRBV7-8 ASSSMPSSYEQY